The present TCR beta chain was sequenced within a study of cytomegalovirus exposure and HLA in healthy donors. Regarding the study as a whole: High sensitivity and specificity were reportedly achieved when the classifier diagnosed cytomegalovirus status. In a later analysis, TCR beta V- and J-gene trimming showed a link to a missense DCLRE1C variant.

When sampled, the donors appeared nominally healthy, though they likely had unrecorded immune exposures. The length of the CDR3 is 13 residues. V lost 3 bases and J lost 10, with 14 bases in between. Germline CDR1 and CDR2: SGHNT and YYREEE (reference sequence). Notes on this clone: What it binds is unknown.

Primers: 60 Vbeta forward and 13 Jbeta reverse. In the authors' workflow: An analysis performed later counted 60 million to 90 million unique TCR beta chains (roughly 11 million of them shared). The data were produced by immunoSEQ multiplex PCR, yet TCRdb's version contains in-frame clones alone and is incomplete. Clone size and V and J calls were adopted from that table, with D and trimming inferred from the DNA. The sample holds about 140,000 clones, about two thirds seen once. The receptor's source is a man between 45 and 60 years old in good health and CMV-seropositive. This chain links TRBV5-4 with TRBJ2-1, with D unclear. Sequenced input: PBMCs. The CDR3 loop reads CASSWQREREQFF. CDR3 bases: TGTGCCAGCAGCTGGCAAAGAGAGCGAGAGCAGTTCTTC.